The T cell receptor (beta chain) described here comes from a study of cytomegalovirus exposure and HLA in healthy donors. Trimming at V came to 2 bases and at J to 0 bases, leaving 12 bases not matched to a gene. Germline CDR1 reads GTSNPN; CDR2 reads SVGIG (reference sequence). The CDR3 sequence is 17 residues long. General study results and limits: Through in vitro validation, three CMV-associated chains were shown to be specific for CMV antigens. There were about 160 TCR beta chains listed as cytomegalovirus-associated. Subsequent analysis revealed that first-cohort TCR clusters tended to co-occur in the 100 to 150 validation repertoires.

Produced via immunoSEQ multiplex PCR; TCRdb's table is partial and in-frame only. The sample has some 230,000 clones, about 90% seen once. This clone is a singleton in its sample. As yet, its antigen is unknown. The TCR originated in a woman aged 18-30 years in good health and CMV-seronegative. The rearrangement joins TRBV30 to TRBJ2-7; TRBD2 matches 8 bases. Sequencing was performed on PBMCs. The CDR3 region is CAWSPTDSSGPSYEQYF. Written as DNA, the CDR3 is TGTGCCTGGAGTCCGACGGATTCTAGCGGGCCCTCCTACGAGCAGTACTTC.